These T cell receptor beta chains were read from a single sample in a study of blood T cell repertoires in COVID-19. TCRdb's table, derived via immunoSEQ multiplex PCR, lists solely in-frame clones and lacks some. The data contain 45,000 to 60,000 clones, roughly 90% of them seen just once; the ten biggest clones take up 1.3%. The specimen sequenced was peripheral blood. The receptors here all came from a man in his 60s with acute or convalescent COVID-19. Both conserved end residues are part of each CDR3. A D gene is named only where the DNA matches it firmly. Where a row states a size, it is once, few, many or the class of an expanded clone; other rows omit it.

TRBJ2-1,.,.,TRBV25-1,CASSVTSFDEQFF,TGTGCCAGCAGTGTGACTAGTTTTGATGAGCAGTTCTTC
TRBJ2-4,.,.,TRBV5-6,CASSFGELAKNIQYF,TGTGCCAGCAGCTTCGGGGAATTAGCCAAAAACATTCAGTACTTC
TRBJ2-2,TRBD1,.,TRBV4-2,CASSQDPGGASGELFF,TGTGCCAGCAGCCAAGATCCAGGGGGCGCATCCGGGGAGCTGTTTTTT
TRBJ2-1,TRBD2,.,TRBV6-5,CASSYVLAGNYNEQFF,TGTGCCAGCAGTTACGTACTAGCGGGGAATTACAATGAGCAGTTCTTC
TRBJ1-1,.,.,TRBV9,CASSSPSGVFTEAFF,TGTGCCAGCAGCTCGCCTTCCGGGGTGTTCACTGAAGCTTTCTTT
TRBJ2-7,TRBD2,once,TRBV5-6,CASSLVLFSGGHYEQYF,TGTGCCAGCAGCTTGGTCCTATTTAGCGGGGGGCACTACGAGCAGTACTTC
TRBJ2-3,TRBD2,.,TRBV24-1,CATSDPLAGAFTDTQYF,TGTGCCACCAGTGATCCGTTAGCGGGGGCGTTCACAGATACGCAGTATTTT
TRBJ1-3,TRBD1,.,TRBV6-5,CASREGQNSGNTIYF,TGTGCCAGCAGGGAGGGACAGAACTCTGGAAACACCATATATTTT
TRBJ2-1,.,.,TRBV18,CASSPPRGNEQFF,TGTGCCAGCTCACCACCGAGAGGCAATGAGCAGTTCTTC
TRBJ1-1,.,.,TRBV4-1,CASSQGGIPGGEAFF,TGCGCCAGCAGCCAAGGAGGGATTCCGGGCGGTGAAGCTTTCTTT
TRBJ2-2,TRBD2,.,TRBV6-5,CASIILAYTGELFF,TGTGCCAGCATTATACTAGCGTACACCGGGGAGCTGTTTTTT
TRBJ2-2,TRBD1,.,TRBV6-2/TRBV6-3,CASSYTTGINTGELFF,TGTGCCAGCAGTTACACGACAGGGATTAACACCGGGGAGCTGTTTTTT
TRBJ1-3,TRBD1,.,TRBV5-8,CASGTTGTGNTIYF,TGTGCCAGCGGCACGACAGGGACTGGAAACACCATATATTTT
TRBJ2-5,.,.,TRBV11-2,CASSWGGAETQYF,TGTGCCAGCAGCTGGGGGGGCGCAGAGACCCAGTACTTC
TRBJ2-7,.,.,TRBV5-5,CASSLETGLGEQYF,TGTGCCAGCAGCTTGGAGACGGGATTGGGCGAGCAGTACTTC
TRBJ1-1,.,.,TRBV15,CATSRDPGYGTEAFF,TGTGCCACCAGCAGAGACCCGGGATACGGCACTGAAGCTTTCTTT
TRBJ1-4,TRBD1,.,TRBV7-2,CASSRDRGLTNEKLFF,TGTGCCAGCAGCCGGGACAGGGGCCTAACTAATGAAAAACTGTTTTTT
TRBJ2-2,TRBD1,.,TRBV27,CASTLVNTGQRNTGELFF,TGTGCCAGCACCCTTGTGAATACGGGACAGAGGAACACCGGGGAGCTGTTTTTT
TRBJ2-2,.,.,TRBV4-3,CASSQDLTAANTGELFF,TGCGCCAGCAGCCAAGATCTAACAGCTGCGAACACCGGGGAGCTGTTTTTT
TRBJ2-7,.,few,TRBV5-1,CASSLADSSYEQYF,TGCGCCAGCAGCTTGGCGGACAGCTCCTACGAGCAGTACTTC
TRBJ1-2,TRBD1,.,TRBV10-3,CAIGQGAAGHYGYTF,TGTGCCATCGGACAGGGGGCGGCCGGGCACTATGGCTACACCTTC
TRBJ1-5,TRBD1,.,TRBV2,CASSTNLGQGYQPQHF,TGTGCCAGCAGTACGAACCTAGGACAGGGCTATCAGCCCCAGCATTTT
TRBJ2-3,.,.,TRBV5-1,CASSLAIVAGSRTDTQYF,TGCGCCAGCAGCTTGGCGATCGTGGCGGGGAGTCGGACAGATACGCAGTATTTT
TRBJ2-5,.,.,TRBV11-1,CASSGDTIVQETQYF,TGTGCCAGCAGCGGGGACACCATAGTACAAGAGACCCAGTACTTC
TRBJ2-1,.,.,TRBV9,CASSVSAGPRREGQFF,TGTGCCAGCAGCGTTTCGGCGGGACCCAGAAGAGAGGGGCAGTTCTTC
TRBJ2-7,TRBD1,.,TRBV19,CASSPGQFYEQYF,TGTGCCAGTAGTCCGGGACAGTTCTACGAGCAGTACTTC
TRBJ2-3,TRBD1,.,TRBV6-2/TRBV6-3,CASSYSTGQGYPDTQYF,TGTGCCAGCAGTTACTCGACAGGACAGGGTTACCCAGATACGCAGTATTTT
TRBJ2-7,.,once,TRBV28,CASNKYYEQYF,TGTGCCAGCAATAAATACTACGAGCAGTACTTC
TRBJ1-6,.,.,TRBV2,CASSGQAGVSPLHF,TGTGCCAGCAGTGGACAGGCCGGTGTTTCACCCCTCCACTTT
TRBJ2-7,.,.,TRBV6-5,CATLTRTASYEQYF,TGTGCCACCTTAACGAGGACTGCGTCCTACGAGCAGTACTTC
TRBJ1-1,.,.,TRBV6-1,CASSEVADENPEAFF,TGTGCCAGCAGTGAAGTTGCCGATGAGAACCCTGAAGCTTTCTTT
TRBJ2-5,.,.,TRBV6-5,CASSYARGTQYF,TGTGCCAGCAGTTATGCCAGGGGGACCCAGTACTTC
TRBJ2-7,TRBD2,.,TRBV4-2,CASSPSKGSPRGVYEQYF,TGTGCCAGCAGCCCATCCAAGGGTTCTCCGCGGGGGGTTTACGAGCAGTACTTC
TRBJ2-5,.,.,TRBV10-3,CAISDPGGPQETQYF,TGTGCCATCAGTGACCCTGGGGGCCCACAAGAGACCCAGTACTTC
TRBJ2-1,.,.,TRBV28,CASSLQGGHEQFF,TGTGCCAGCAGTTTACAGGGAGGCCATGAGCAGTTCTTC
TRBJ2-3,TRBD2,few,TRBV19,CASSPGTSGNTDTQYF,TGTGCCAGTAGTCCCGGGACTAGCGGTAACACAGATACGCAGTATTTT
TRBJ2-3,TRBD2,once,TRBV29-1,CSVDRAGGPDTQYF,TGCAGCGTTGATAGAGCGGGGGGGCCCGATACGCAGTATTTT
TRBJ1-1,TRBD1,once,TRBV9,CASSVVQGEAEAFF,TGTGCCAGCAGCGTAGTTCAGGGGGAGGCTGAAGCTTTCTTT
TRBJ2-3,.,.,TRBV6-1,CASSETGRYTDTQYF,TGTGCCAGCAGTGAGACAGGACGCTACACAGATACGCAGTATTTT
TRBJ2-6,TRBD1,.,TRBV5-1,CASSLGPGGDSGANVLTF,TGCGCCAGCAGCTTGGGGCCAGGGGGTGATTCAGGGGCCAACGTCCTGACTTTC
TRBJ1-1,.,once,TRBV6-5,CATRTGIGTEAFF,TGTGCCACGAGAACCGGGATCGGCACTGAAGCTTTCTTT
TRBJ2-1,TRBD1,.,TRBV29-1,CSVEDLQGQGRNEQFF,TGCAGCGTTGAAGATCTTCAGGGACAGGGTAGGAATGAGCAGTTCTTC
TRBJ2-4,TRBD1,.,TRBV7-2,CASSLVGTGSNIQYF,TGTGCCAGCAGCTTAGTTGGGACAGGGTCAAACATTCAGTACTTC
TRBJ2-5,TRBD1,.,TRBV10-1,CASSEGQVGGQETQYF,TGCGCCAGCAGTGAGGGACAGGTAGGAGGCCAAGAGACCCAGTACTTC
TRBJ2-1,TRBD2,.,TRBV5-1,CASSPRLAGLTYEQFF,TGCGCCAGCAGCCCAAGACTAGCGGGTTTGACTTATGAGCAGTTCTTC
TRBJ1-5,TRBD1,.,TRBV14,CASSQVRGGRNQPQHF,TGTGCCAGCAGCCAAGTACGAGGGGGCCGCAATCAGCCCCAGCATTTT
TRBJ1-4,.,.,TRBV5-6,CASSYSTNEKLFF,TGTGCCAGCAGCTACTCAACTAATGAAAAACTGTTTTTT
TRBJ1-5,.,.,TRBV2,CASRVRGNQPQHF,TGTGCCAGCAGGGTAAGAGGGAATCAGCCCCAGCATTTT